This TCR beta chain emerged from a study of blood T cell repertoires in COVID-19. Study-level background: Specimens from acute and convalescent COVID-19 originated in the United States, Italy and Spain. Sample material is recorded as cDNA or gDNA derived from T cells, B-cell-depleted T cells, or PBMCs.

Trimming cost V 5 bases and J 4 bases; bases outside gene matches: 5. There are 13 residues in the CDR3. Germline V gene data show CDR1 as MNHEY and CDR2 as SVGEGT. This table comes from immunoSEQ multiplex PCR, and its TCRdb copy is limited to in-frame clones, with some not included. This table holds approximately 12,000 clones, 65% to 90% found once. The sequenced sample consisted of peripheral blood. The receptor comes from an older woman with acute or convalescent COVID-19. The chain is built from TRBV6-2 or TRBV6-3 and TRBJ2-7, with 7 bases matching TRBD1. The CDR3 is CASSRGQAYEQYF. CDR3 DNA sequence: TGTGCCAGCAGTAGGGGGCAGGCATACGAGCAGTACTTC.